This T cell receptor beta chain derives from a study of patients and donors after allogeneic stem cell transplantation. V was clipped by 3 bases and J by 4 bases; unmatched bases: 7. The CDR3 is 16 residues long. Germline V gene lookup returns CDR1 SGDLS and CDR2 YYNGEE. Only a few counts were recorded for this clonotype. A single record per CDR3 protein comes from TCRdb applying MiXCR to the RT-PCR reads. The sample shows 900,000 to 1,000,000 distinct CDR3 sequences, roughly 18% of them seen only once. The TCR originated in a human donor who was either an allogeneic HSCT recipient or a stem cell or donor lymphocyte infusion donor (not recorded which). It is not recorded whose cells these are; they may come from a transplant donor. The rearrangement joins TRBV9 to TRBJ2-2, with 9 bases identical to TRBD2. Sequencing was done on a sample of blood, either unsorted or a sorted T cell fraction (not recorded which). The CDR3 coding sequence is TGTGCCAGCAGCGAATTTAGCGGGAGAGGCACCGGGGAGCTGTTTTTT. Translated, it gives CASSEFSGRGTGELFF.